The present entry profiles one TCR beta chain with its context. Clinical symptoms, serum thyroxine, TRAb, thyroid ultrasound and orbital computed tomography established diagnosis. The data stem from a study of T cells in Graves' hyperthyroidism and ophthalmopathy. The CDR3 loop spans 15 amino acids. V trimming: 0 bases; J trimming: 6 bases; junction bases outside the gene matches: 5. CDR1 and CDR2 (germline): SGDLS, YYNGEE. Researchers amplified the TCR beta CDR3 regions from RNA transcripts. HTBI primers were employed in a first-round RT-PCR of the TCR CDR3. From the multiplex PCR reads, TCRdb called clonotypes with MiXCR, one entry per CDR3 protein. Of some 560,000 distinct CDR3 sequences listed, around 15% are singletons.

The receptor was isolated from a woman aged 40 to 50 with Graves' hyperthyroidism. Material: blood. The V call is TRBV9, the J call TRBJ2-3, with 9 bases matching TRBD1. For the CDR3, the DNA is TGTGCCAGCAGCGTAGACACAGGGGGCCCTGATACGCAGTATTTT. Its translation: CASSVDTGGPDTQYF.